What follows are 23 T cell receptor beta chains derived from one specimen sequenced in a study of shared clonotypes between healthy human individuals. Terminally differentiated effector memory CD45RA+ cells were excluded by CCR7 positive selection of CD45RO-negative cells. TCRdb's copy holds only in-frame clones and misses some; the assay was immunoSEQ multiplex PCR. The sample lists almost 700,000 clones; 92% were seen once. Sequenced: naive CD8+ T cells sorted from blood. The receptors shown here come from a man younger than 40 in good health.

The chain is built from TRBV29-1 and TRBJ2-1; 9 bases fit TRBD1. With V trimmed by 6 bases and J by 4 bases, 7 bases remained unmatched. The length of the CDR3 is 14 residues. The V gene's germline CDR1 is SQVTM and CDR2 ANQGSEA. The CDR3 nucleotides are TGCAGCGTCCATTCCGGGACAGGGTACAATGAGCAGTTCTTC. Protein product: CSVHSGTGYNEQFF.

The chain links TRBV29-1 to TRBJ2-5; D is unresolved. The CDR3 has 10 residues. With 3 bases removed from V and 5 bases from J, the gap between germline ends came to 4 bases. The germline CDR1 and CDR2 sequences are SQVTM and ANQGSEA. CDR3 region: CSVEMETQYF. Here the CDR3 DNA reads TGCAGCGTTGAGATGGAGACCCAGTACTTC.

The J gene is TRBJ1-2, the V gene TRBV6-1; D is unclear. V was trimmed by 3 bases and J by 2 bases, leaving 4 bases between them. This CDR3 comprises 12 residues. Per the germline V gene, CDR1 is MNHNS and CDR2 is SASEGT. CDR3 sequence reads: CASSEGNYGYTF. The CDR3 region has the DNA TGTGCCAGCAGTGAGGGAAACTATGGCTACACCTTC.

The genes are TRBV10-2 and TRBJ2-1; the D is unclear. V gave up 2 bases and J gave up 4 bases, with 6 bases separating them. The CDR3 is 13 amino acids. Germline V gives CDR1 WSHSY, CDR2 SAAADI. The CDR3 region has the DNA TGCGCCAGCAGTGAGGTCGCATACAATGAGCAGTTCTTC. Protein sequence: CASSEVAYNEQFF.

CDR3 protein: CASSFQDLNYGYTF. The CDR3 DNA is TGTGCCAGCAGCTTTCAGGACCTGAACTATGGCTACACCTTC. This sequence joins TRBV7-9 and TRBJ1-2; D gene uncertain. The length of the CDR3 is 14 residues. Looked up from germline, CDR1 is SEHNR and CDR2 is FQNEAQ (reference sequence). Trimming shortened V by 3 bases and J by 2 bases, and 10 bases separated the two germline ends.

Of note for this clone: At the DNA level, this CDR3 is encoded by other sequences in the same sample as well. The chain's CDR3 is CASSRGYEQYF. The DNA of the CDR3 is TGTGCCAGTAGCAGGGGCTACGAGCAGTACTTC. The chain has TRBV19 and TRBJ2-7; TRBD1 might be the D (6 bases). The V gene's germline CDR1 is LNHDA and CDR2 SQIVND (reference sequence). CDR3 length equals 11 residues. The ends were cut back, 6 bases at V and 3 bases at J, with 6 bases in the middle.

The rearrangement joins TRBV27 to TRBJ2-7; 8 bases match TRBD2. Germline V lookup: CDR1 MNHEY, CDR2 SMNVEV (reference sequence). The length of the CDR3 is 15 residues. The J segment lost 3 bases and the V segment lost 6 bases, leaving 10 bases of the junction unmatched. This CDR3 reads CASSPGGGFSYEQYF. The CDR3 nucleotides read TGTGCCAGCAGCCCCGGGGGGGGGTTTAGCTACGAGCAGTACTTC.

V is TRBV7-9 and J is TRBJ1-2; no clear D gene. Germline V lookup: CDR1 SEHNR, CDR2 FQNEAQ (reference sequence). The CDR3 consists of 14 residues. The ends were cut back, 1 base at V and 3 bases at J, with 9 bases in the middle. In DNA form, the CDR3 reads TGTGCCAGCAGCTTAGAGAGCACAGACTATGGCTACACCTTC. Translated, it gives CASSLESTDYGYTF. Combining the CDR3 with reference TRBV7-9 and TRBJ1-2 gives the whole variable domain DTGVSQNPRHKITKRGQNVTFRCDPISEHNRLYWYRQTLGQGPEFLTYFQNEAQLEKSRLLSDRFSAERPKGSFSTLEIQRTEQGDSAMYLCASSLESTDYGYTFGSGTRLTVV.

This chain uses TRBV27 with TRBJ1-2; D gene uncertain. V was cut by 7 bases and J by 8 bases, with 29 bases left in between. The CDR3 is 17 residues long. Germline V gene sequence: CDR1 MNHEY, CDR2 SMNVEV (reference sequence). This chain's CDR3 is CASILSASSLVTDGYTF. The CDR3 bases are TGTGCCAGCATACTTTCCGCCAGCAGTTTAGTTACTGACGGCTACACCTTC.

This chain connects TRBV19 to TRBJ2-7; no clear D gene. This CDR3 is built from 14 residues. The germline CDR1 and CDR2 sequences are LNHDA and SQIVND (reference sequence). V was shortened by 1 base and J by 3 bases, with 10 bases between the two germline ends. The CDR3 DNA reads TGTGCCAGTAGTATAGCTGACACGGACTACGAGCAGTACTTC. Its protein is CASSIADTDYEQYF.

The CDR3 region is CASSNTGAPKETQYF. For the CDR3, the DNA is TGTGCCAGCAGTAATACAGGGGCCCCTAAAGAGACCCAGTACTTC. The V and J genes are TRBV28 and TRBJ2-5; TRBD1 matches at 7 bases. Germline CDR1 MDHEN, CDR2 SYDVKM. Trimming removed 5 bases from V and 3 bases from J; junction bases left unmatched: 9. This CDR3 comprises 15 residues.

The chain joins TRBV18 to TRBJ2-7; D gene ambiguous. The germline V and J ends were trimmed by 2 bases and 1 base, with 12 bases remaining between them. The CDR3 contains 15 residues. Germline CDR1 reads KGHSH; CDR2 reads LQKENI. The CDR3 is CASSPGLALSYEQYF. In DNA, the CDR3 is TGTGCCAGCTCACCAGGGTTAGCTCTATCCTACGAGCAGTACTTC.

V usage is TRBV18 and J usage is TRBJ2-2; D uncertain. V lost 2 bases and J lost 11, with 21 bases in between. CDR1 KGHSH and CDR2 LQKENI come from the germline V gene. The CDR3 is made up of 16 amino acids. The CDR3 is CASSPSDPTLEEELFF. CDR3 in DNA: TGTGCCAGCTCACCAAGCGACCCTACTCTCGAAGAAGAGCTGTTTTTT. Complete variable domain (other parts from reference TRBV18 and TRBJ2-2): NAGVMQNPRHLVRRRGQEARLRCSPMKGHSHVYWYRQLPEEGLKFMVYLQKENIIDESGMPKERFSAEFPKEGPSILRIQQVVRGDSAAYFCASSPSDPTLEEELFFGEGSRLTVL.

As concerns this clone: The same CDR3 also results from other DNA sequences found in this sample. The chain recombines TRBV28 with TRBJ2-7, with 7 bases aligning to TRBD1. CDR3 length: 14 amino acids. Unmatched junction bases numbered 3, after V lost 3 bases and J lost 1 base. CDR1 and CDR2 from the germline V gene are MDHEN and SYDVKM. CDR3 sequence reads: CASSFDRVSYEQYF. The CDR3 nucleotides are TGTGCCAGCAGTTTCGACAGGGTTTCCTACGAGCAGTACTTC.

The chain couples TRBV7-9 to TRBJ1-1; no clear D. Germline V lookup: CDR1 SEHNR, CDR2 FQNEAQ (reference sequence). The CDR3 covers 11 residues. V was trimmed by 6 bases and J by 5 bases, leaving 7 bases between them. CDR3 bases: TGTGCCAGCAGGGGTTTAACTGAAGCTTTCTTT. This translates into CASRGLTEAFF.

The chain has TRBV5-5 and TRBJ1-5; D is perhaps TRBD1 (5 bases). Germline V gene data show CDR1 as SGHKS and CDR2 as YYEKEE (reference sequence). This CDR3 contains 15 residues. Trimming took 2 bases from V and 1 from J, leaving 10 bases between them. The CDR3 DNA reads TGTGCCAGCAGCTTCGTTCAGGGAAGCAATCAGCCCCAGCATTTT. Translating gives CASSFVQGSNQPQHF. The complete variable domain, with remaining parts taken from reference TRBV5-5 and TRBJ1-5, reads DAGVTQSPTHLIKTRGQQVTLRCSPISGHKSVSWYQQVLGQGPQFIFQYYEKEERGRGNFPDRFSARQFPNYSSELNVNALLLGDSALYLCASSFVQGSNQPQHFGDGTRLSIL.

This chain connects TRBV7-8 to TRBJ2-1; perhaps TRBD2 as D (6 bases). Germline CDR1 reads SGHVS; CDR2 reads FQNEAQ. CDR3 length: 15 amino acids. Deletions cut 2 bases from V and 5 bases from J, with 13 bases between. The CDR3 loop reads CASSLPRWGDNEQFF. CDR3 in DNA: TGTGCCAGCAGCTTACCTCGGTGGGGGGACAATGAGCAGTTCTTC.

The rearrangement uses TRBV28 and TRBJ2-1; 12 nucleotides align to TRBD2. V gave up 5 bases and J gave up 5 bases; unmatched junction bases: 7. Germline lookup yields CDR1 MDHEN and CDR2 SYDVKM. The CDR3 is made up of 16 amino acids. CDR3 coding DNA: TGTGCCAGCAGTCCTCTAGCGGGAGGGGTCCACAATGAGCAGTTCTTC. Amino acids: CASSPLAGGVHNEQFF.

The chain carries TRBV7-9 and TRBJ2-1; 11 nucleotides line up with TRBD2. The CDR3 spans 15 residues. Trimming took 4 bases from V and 10 from J; bases not matched to a gene: 9. CDR1 and CDR2 (germline): SEHNR, FQNEAQ (reference sequence). Here the CDR3 DNA reads TGTGCCAGCAGCTACGAAAAGGGACTAGCGGAGGAGCAGTTCTTC. As protein: CASSYEKGLAEEQFF.

The chain couples TRBV10-2 to TRBJ2-2; 10 positions match TRBD2. This CDR3 has 14 amino acids. V shed 4 bases, J shed 5 bases, and the junction held 1 base outside the gene matches. CDR1 and CDR2 from the germline V gene are WSHSY and SAAADI. The DNA for the CDR3 is TGCGCCAGCAGTGCTAGCGGGAGTACCGGGGAGCTGTTTTTT. Protein product: CASSASGSTGELFF.

The rearrangement uses TRBV5-1 and TRBJ2-3; the D is unclear. V was shortened by 6 bases and J by 6 bases, with 8 bases between the two germline ends. CDR1 and CDR2 from the germline V gene are SGHRS and YFSETQ. CDR3 length: 11 amino acids. The CDR3 DNA sequence: TGCGCCAGCACATTGGGGGATACGCAGTATTTT. Protein product: CASTLGDTQYF.

The CDR3 DNA sequence: TGTGCCAGCAGCTTAGGACTAGCGGGAGATTCGTGGTACTTC. This encodes CASSLGLAGDSWYF. The chain has TRBV7-2 and TRBJ2-4; 12 bases map to TRBD2. V was pared by 1 base and J by 15 bases, with 7 bases of the junction left unmatched. CDR1 and CDR2 (germline): SGHTA, FQGNSA. This CDR3 contains 14 residues.

The chain has TRBV29-1 and TRBJ2-7; 8 positions match TRBD1. From germline, CDR1 is SQVTM and CDR2 ANQGSEA. This CDR3 contains 13 residues. V was pared by 5 bases and J by 0 bases, with 3 bases of the junction left unmatched. The CDR3 spells CSVTGTGSYEQYF. In DNA form, the CDR3 reads TGCAGCGTTACCGGGACAGGCTCCTACGAGCAGTACTTC.